This T cell receptor (beta chain) was profiled in a study of blood T cell repertoires in COVID-19. Profiling relied on immunoSEQ multiplex PCR, and the TCRdb table lists in-frame clones only, not all of them. Here the sample spans a few hundred thousand clones, about 85% being singletons. V was clipped by 6 bases and J by 2 bases; unmatched bases: 7. This CDR3 has 15 residues. The germline V gene encodes CDR1 MNHEY and CDR2 SVGEGT. The chain joins TRBV6-2 or TRBV6-3 to TRBJ2-5; 9 nucleotides agree with TRBD2. The receptor's source is a woman aged 45-60 years who had been exposed to COVID-19. Sequencing was carried out using PBMCs or T cells enriched from blood (not recorded which). CDR3 sequence: CASSIGTSPQETQYF. In nucleotides, the CDR3 is TGTGCCAGCAGCATAGGGACTAGCCCTCAAGAGACCCAGTACTTC.